This paragraph reports one T cell receptor beta chain. Since a far larger clone is one base different, this is likely a read error. The sample comes from a study of shared clonotypes between healthy human individuals. The germline V and J ends were trimmed by 4 bases and 0 bases, with 3 bases remaining between them. The CDR3 spans 12 residues. Germline loops: CDR1 SNHLY, CDR2 FYNNEI. Using immunoSEQ multiplex PCR, the repertoire was profiled, and TCRdb retains in-frame clones only, with some absent. The data contain about 520,000 clones, roughly 80% of them singletons. This receptor was taken from a woman in her forties in good health. Some clones in this sample may be carry-over from other donors' samples. Source material: PBMCs. This sequence joins TRBV2 and TRBJ2-5; no reliable D call. The CDR3 DNA sequence: TGTGCCAGCAGTGCGTACCAAGAGACCCAGTACTTC. The encoded protein is CASSAYQETQYF.